Following are 31 T cell receptor beta chains from one sample sequenced in a study of T-cell reconstitution after alpha-beta-depleted transplantation in children. The authors prepared the TCRbeta library with unique molecular identifiers. TCRdb reanalysed the PCR reads using MiXCR and keeps one entry per CDR3 protein. The table records under 50,000 distinct CDR3 sequences, 52% of them present only once. Sequencing was performed on peripheral blood, taken before TCRalphabeta/CD19-depleted stem cell transplant. The source of these receptors is a boy under two years old with SCID, due to receive a stem cell transplant.

The sample holds a few counts of this clonotype. This chain links TRBV6-1 with TRBJ2-1, with 10 nucleotides matching TRBD2. V trimming: 1 base; J trimming: 7 bases; junction bases outside the gene matches: 13. Germline V gene data show CDR1 as MNHNS and CDR2 as SASEGT. The CDR3 is 18 amino acids. CDR3 sequence: CASSEGGLRAGGSNEQFF. In DNA form, the CDR3 reads TGTGCCAGCAGTGAAGGGGGACTACGAGCGGGGGGGTCAAATGAGCAGTTCTTC.

This clonotype has a handful of counts. The J gene is TRBJ1-3, the V gene TRBV12-3 or TRBV12-4; D call uncertain. This CDR3 is 13 amino acids long. Trimming took off 6 bases at V and 1 base at J, with 7 bases between the two ends. CDR3 nucleotide sequence: TGTGCCAGCAGCCCGCGGTCTGGAAACACCATATATTTT. It codes for CASSPRSGNTIYF.

This chain connects TRBV5-1 to TRBJ1-1; 8 nucleotides match TRBD1. CDR3 length: 15 amino acids. Germline CDR1 is SGHRS and CDR2 is YFSETQ. V was clipped by 4 bases and J by 1 base; unmatched bases: 6. This CDR3 reads CASSIPGQGNTEAFF. The DNA for the CDR3 is TGCGCCAGCAGCATTCCCGGACAGGGGAACACTGAAGCTTTCTTT.

This clonotype was picked up many times. The gene calls are TRBV2 and TRBJ2-5, with D possibly being TRBD1 (5 bases). Per germline, CDR1 SNHLY and CDR2 FYNNEI. Trimming took off 7 bases at V and 1 base at J, with 10 bases between the two ends. CDR3 length equals 13 residues. The CDR3 sequence is CASTSDSQETQYF. The CDR3 DNA reads as TGTGCCAGCACCTCCGACAGCCAAGAGACCCAGTACTTC. Supplemented by reference TRBV2 and TRBJ2-5, the full variable domain reads EPEVTQTPSHQVTQMGQEVILRCVPISNHLYFYWYRQILGQKVEFLVSFYNNEISEKSEIFDDQFSVERPDGSNFTLKIRSTKLEDSAMYFCASTSDSQETQYFGPGTRLLVL.

CDR3 in DNA: TGTGCCAGCAGGGGGGGTAGAGTTGTAGATACGCAGTATTTT. The encoded protein is CASRGGRVVDTQYF. The chain combines TRBV6-1 with TRBJ2-3, with D possibly TRBD2 on 6 matching bases. CDR3 length: 14 amino acids. Trimming cost V 6 bases and J 5 bases, with 15 bases left between them. Per the germline V gene, CDR1 is MNHNS and CDR2 is SASEGT.

This chain links TRBV7-8 with TRBJ1-1, with a weak D call TRBD1 (6 bases). V lost 1 base and J 8 bases, leaving 8 bases between the germline ends. The germline V gene has CDR1 SGHVS and CDR2 FQNEAQ. The CDR3 has 12 amino acids. CDR3 sequence: CASSLGTDEAFF. The DNA for the CDR3 is TGTGCCAGCAGCTTAGGGACAGACGAAGCTTTCTTT.

This clonotype was counted only a few times. J is TRBJ2-5 and V is TRBV12-3 or TRBV12-4; a weak D match, TRBD2 (6 bases). The CDR3 has 13 residues. The V end was cut by 6 bases, the J end by 6 bases, with 14 bases between. In nucleotides, the CDR3 is TGTGCCAGCAGCCCCCGGGGGACGCAGACCCAGTACTTC. Translating gives CASSPRGTQTQYF.

This chain joins TRBV20-1 and TRBJ2-1; no clear D gene. V was shortened by 0 bases and J by 1 base, with 4 bases between the two germline ends. The V gene's germline CDR1 is DFQATT and CDR2 SNEGSKA (reference sequence). The CDR3 length is 13 residues. The CDR3 protein is CSARDGSYNEQFF. The CDR3 region has the DNA TGCAGTGCTAGAGATGGATCCTACAATGAGCAGTTCTTC.

The table lists this clonotype with a few counts. The gene calls are TRBV7-6 and TRBJ2-3; the match to TRBD2 covers 11 bases. The CDR3 is 16 residues long. Losses at the gene ends were 3 bases for V and 4 bases for J; bases not matched to a gene: 6. In germline, CDR1 is SGHVS, CDR2 FNYEAQ. CDR3 nucleotides: TGTGCCAGCAGCTTGCGACTAGCGGGGAACGCAGATACGCAGTATTTT. Its protein is CASSLRLAGNADTQYF.

This clonotype was counted between two and nine times. The V and J genes are TRBV20-1 and TRBJ1-2; D remains ambiguous. This CDR3 region has 12 residues. CDR1 and CDR2 from the germline V gene are DFQATT and SNEGSKA (reference sequence). Trimming cost V 6 bases and J 2 bases, with 10 bases left between them. CDR3 amino acids: CSALTPNYGYTF. In DNA, the CDR3 is TGCAGTGCCCTCACACCCAACTATGGCTACACCTTC.

The chain couples TRBV3-1 to TRBJ2-2; 8 bases fit TRBD2. Trimming cost V 11 bases and J 7 bases; bases outside gene matches: 24. This CDR3 comprises 18 residues. Germline lookup yields CDR1 LGHDT and CDR2 YNNKEL (reference sequence). The CDR3, as DNA: TGTGCCTCCTGCCGAAAAACTAGCGGCGTCTCCACCAGCGGGGAGCTGTTTTTT. Translated: CASCRKTSGVSTSGELFF.

This clonotype was counted ten times or more. The V gene is TRBV7-6, the J gene TRBJ2-5; 8 bases align to TRBD2. Unmatched junction bases numbered 3, after V lost 5 bases and J lost 1 base. This CDR3 contains 14 residues. Germline-derived CDR1 and CDR2 are SGHVS and FNYEAQ. In DNA, the CDR3 is TGTGCCAGCAGCGGGCGGGGGGCCCAAGAGACCCAGTACTTC. Translation gives CASSGRGAQETQYF.

In this sample, this clonotype turned up a few times. CDR3 protein: CASSSGTGGYNEQFF. The CDR3 DNA reads as TGTGCCAGCAGTTCCGGGACAGGGGGCTACAATGAGCAGTTCTTC. The chain couples TRBV6-2 or TRBV6-3 to TRBJ2-1, with TRBD1 identical over 11 bases. In germline, CDR1 is MNHEY, CDR2 SVGEGT. The CDR3 extends over 15 amino acids. V gave up 4 bases and J gave up 3 bases; unmatched junction bases: 2.

This clonotype was counted a few times. The chain couples TRBV20-1 to TRBJ1-1, with a weak D call TRBD1 (6 bases). Germline CDR1 and CDR2: DFQATT and SNEGSKA (reference sequence). This CDR3 is 14 amino acids long. V was shortened by 1 base and J by 3 bases, with 12 bases between the two germline ends. CDR3 residues: CSARGEGGDTEAFF. CDR3 nucleotides: TGCAGTGCTAGAGGGGAAGGGGGGGACACTGAAGCTTTCTTT.

The rearrangement uses TRBV6-5 and TRBJ2-3; TRBD2 matches at 13 bases. J gave up 4 bases and V 4 bases, and 2 bases lay outside the gene matches. This CDR3 is 15 amino acids long. The germline V gene has CDR1 MNHEY and CDR2 SVGAGI. The CDR3 spells CASSSGLAGADTQYF. DNA of the CDR3: TGTGCCAGCAGTTCCGGACTAGCGGGGGCAGATACGCAGTATTTT.

The rearrangement uses TRBV4-1 and TRBJ2-1, with 12 bases matching TRBD1. The CDR3 spans 21 residues. Losses at the gene ends were 5 bases for V and 0 bases for J; bases not matched to a gene: 17. The germline CDR1 and CDR2 sequences are MGHRA and YSYEKL. This chain's CDR3 is CASSGRRGQGALLDSYNEQFF. CDR3 bases: TGCGCCAGCAGCGGAAGAAGGGGACAGGGGGCCCTTCTTGACTCCTACAATGAGCAGTTCTTC.

This clonotype was seen a handful of times. The chain uses TRBV20-1 and TRBJ2-1; 9 nucleotides align to TRBD2. The CDR3 is 14 amino acids. Germline CDR1 DFQATT, CDR2 SNEGSKA (reference sequence). Trimming at V came to 4 bases and at J to 9 bases, leaving 10 bases not matched to a gene. CDR3 in amino acids: CSAKWRGGLFEQFF. For the CDR3, the DNA is TGCAGTGCTAAATGGCGGGGGGGCCTGTTTGAGCAGTTCTTC.

J is TRBJ2-1 and V is TRBV20-1; tentative D call: TRBD1 (6 bases). This CDR3 has 14 amino acids. Trimming removed 3 bases from V and 4 bases from J, with 13 bases in between. Per germline, CDR1 DFQATT and CDR2 SNEGSKA (reference sequence). The CDR3 loop reads CSASNRAFYNEQFF. The CDR3 DNA sequence: TGCAGTGCTAGCAACAGGGCTTTTTACAATGAGCAGTTCTTC.

This clonotype was detected a few times. The rearrangement uses TRBV7-2 and TRBJ2-3; 10 positions agree with TRBD2. Trimming at V came to 5 bases and at J to 2 bases, leaving 7 bases not matched to a gene. CDR1 SGHTA and CDR2 FQGNSA come from the germline V gene. CDR3 size: 16 residues. The CDR3 DNA sequence: TGTGCCAGCAGCATTCAAGCGGGGGGGCCCACAGATACGCAGTATTTT. It encodes CASSIQAGGPTDTQYF.

The chain is built from TRBV6-6 and TRBJ2-1, with no clear D. The germline gives CDR1 MNHNY, CDR2 SVGAGI (reference sequence). V lost 2 bases and J lost 8, with 10 bases in between. The CDR3 is 13 amino acids. CDR3 nucleotide sequence: TGTGCCAGCAGTTACAGAATCGGCGATGAGCAGTTCTTC. It is translated as CASSYRIGDEQFF.

The rearrangement uses TRBV18 and TRBJ1-4, with D unresolved. Germline-derived CDR1 and CDR2 are KGHSH and LQKENI. With 3 bases removed from V and 6 bases from J, the gap between germline ends came to 2 bases. This CDR3 spans 11 amino acids. CDR3 nucleotides: TGTGCCAGCTCACCCGATGAAAAACTGTTTTTT. Translation gives CASSPDEKLFF.

CDR3 nucleotide sequence: TGTGCCAGCAGTTTATTAGTGGGAGGGCCCCTGTTTGAGCAGTTCTTC. Translated: CASSLLVGGPLFEQFF. The V and J genes are TRBV28 and TRBJ2-1; 7 bases agree with TRBD2. V was pared by 1 base and J by 9 bases, with 12 bases of the junction left unmatched. The CDR3 is made up of 16 amino acids. CDR1 and CDR2 (germline): MDHEN, SYDVKM.

This clonotype turned up a few times. The rearrangement links TRBV7-2 to TRBJ2-1; 10 nucleotides line up with TRBD1. The CDR3 has 17 amino acids. Germline V gene sequence: CDR1 SGHTA, CDR2 FQGNSA. V dropped 4 bases and J dropped 0; count of bases not matched to a gene: 6. The CDR3 loop is CASSSDRGASSYNEQFF. The CDR3 bases are TGTGCCAGCAGCTCGGACAGGGGGGCAAGCTCCTACAATGAGCAGTTCTTC.

This clonotype has a handful of counts. The V and J genes are TRBV7-2 and TRBJ2-1; D is ambiguous. The ends were cut back, 4 bases at V and 0 bases at J, with 16 bases in the middle. The CDR3 contains 17 residues. The germline CDR1 and CDR2 sequences are SGHTA and FQGNSA. The CDR3 nucleotides are TGTGCCAGCAGCTCCCTCCTCACCCGAAGCTCCTACAATGAGCAGTTCTTC. Its translation: CASSSLLTRSSYNEQFF.

V is TRBV20-1 and J is TRBJ2-7; 7 bases are a match to TRBD1. CDR1 and CDR2 from the germline V gene are DFQATT and SNEGSKA (reference sequence). With 3 bases clipped from V and 0 bases from J, the junction kept 11 bases outside the gene matches. The CDR3 sequence is 16 residues long. In DNA, the CDR3 is TGCAGTGCTAGTGTACCGGCGACAGGGAACTCCTACGAGCAGTACTTC. Its protein is CSASVPATGNSYEQYF.

This clonotype was recorded a few times. The CDR3 nucleotides read TGTGCCAGCAGCCCTCCGGCCTCCTTCCCCCATGAGCAGTTCTTC. Translating gives CASSPPASFPHEQFF. The genes are TRBV14 and TRBJ2-1; D remains unclear. The CDR3 is 15 residues long. Germline V lookup: CDR1 SGHDN, CDR2 FVKESK. The V and J ends lost 4 bases and 8 bases respectively, with 18 bases between them.

The gene calls are TRBV12-3 or TRBV12-4 and TRBJ2-5; D not resolved. The CDR3 has 14 residues. V gave up 3 bases and J gave up 3 bases, with 11 bases separating them. In DNA form, the CDR3 reads TGTGCCAGCAGTTTTGGCCCCCCCAAAGAGACCCAGTACTTC. Translated: CASSFGPPKETQYF.

The gene calls are TRBV6-1 and TRBJ1-2; D perhaps matches TRBD1 (5 bases). V lost 6 bases and J lost 4, with 21 bases in between. CDR3 size: 16 residues. Germline V gene sequence: CDR1 MNHNS, CDR2 SASEGT. CDR3 residues: CASSLREGTFIYGYTF. The DNA for the CDR3 is TGTGCCAGCAGCCTCCGGGAGGGGACCTTCATCTATGGCTACACCTTC.

This rearrangement joins TRBV11-2 to TRBJ2-1; a weak D match, TRBD1 (6 bases). This CDR3 has 18 amino acids. Trimming took 5 bases from V and 2 from J, leaving 22 bases between them. The germline gives CDR1 SGHAT, CDR2 FQNNGV. Written as DNA, the CDR3 is TGTGCCAGCAGCCAAACAGGGCCCTACGGTAGGACCTACAATGAGCAGTTCTTC. This gives the protein CASSQTGPYGRTYNEQFF. The full variable domain, completed using reference TRBV11-2 and TRBJ2-1, is EAGVAQSPRYKIIEKRQSVAFWCNPISGHATLYWYQQILGQGPKLLIQFQNNGVVDDSQLPKDRFSAERLKGVDSTLKIQPAKLEDSAVYLCASSQTGPYGRTYNEQFFGPGTRLTVL.

V usage is TRBV5-6 and J usage is TRBJ2-1, with D maybe TRBD2 (6 bases). This CDR3 spans 14 amino acids. The germline V and J ends were trimmed by 0 bases and 7 bases, with 11 bases remaining between them. Germline V CDR1 and CDR2: SGHDT, YYEEEE. CDR3 coding DNA: TGTGCCAGCAGCTTGGACGGGGGATCGAATGAGCAGTTCTTC. It translates to CASSLDGGSNEQFF.

This clonotype was seen a handful of times. The chain couples TRBV4-1 to TRBJ2-7, with TRBD1 identical over 9 bases. The CDR3 is 16 amino acids. CDR1 is MGHRA and CDR2 is YSYEKL in the germline V gene. V dropped 0 bases and J dropped 1; count of bases not matched to a gene: 4. As DNA, the CDR3 is TGCGCCAGCAGCCAAGATCTAGGGACAGGGTCCTACGAGCAGTACTTC. As protein: CASSQDLGTGSYEQYF.